A selection of T cell receptor beta chains follows, all from one sample in a study of blood T cell repertoires in COVID-19. The repertoire was sequenced with immunoSEQ multiplex PCR; TCRdb's copy has only in-frame clones and lacks some. This sample carries about 150,000 clones, about 79% of them seen once, and the ten largest clones take roughly 7.2%. The sequenced material came from peripheral blood. These TCRs come from a woman aged 45-65 years in a cohort sampled during active or convalescent COVID-19. The CDR3 runs from the conserved cysteine through the conserved F or W. A D gene is named only where the DNA matches it firmly. Where a row states a size, it is once, few, many or the class of an expanded clone; other rows omit it.

cdr3_aa: CASQSIRDRGNTEAFF; cdr3_nt: TGTGCCAGCCAATCTATCCGGGACAGGGGAAACACTGAAGCTTTCTTT; v_call: TRBV18; j_call: TRBJ1-1; d_call: TRBD1; clone_size: NA
cdr3_aa: CASSLISYNEQFF; cdr3_nt: TGTGCCAGCAGCTTAATTAGCTACAATGAGCAGTTCTTC; v_call: TRBV7-2; j_call: TRBJ2-1; d_call: NA; clone_size: NA
cdr3_aa: CASSIVGGYGNQPQHF; cdr3_nt: TGTGCCAGTAGTATCGTGGGGGGTTATGGCAATCAGCCCCAGCATTTT; v_call: TRBV19; j_call: TRBJ1-5; d_call: NA; clone_size: NA
cdr3_aa: CASSQVRTGGASGANVLTF; cdr3_nt: TGCGCCAGCAGCCAAGTCAGGACAGGGGGCGCTTCCGGGGCCAACGTCCTGACTTTC; v_call: TRBV4-1; j_call: TRBJ2-6; d_call: TRBD1; clone_size: NA
cdr3_aa: CASSNGHGVAGGSQETQYF; cdr3_nt: NA; v_call: TRBV21-1; j_call: TRBJ2-5; d_call: NA; clone_size: NA
cdr3_aa: CASSFISRNTEAFF; cdr3_nt: TGTGCCAGCAGCTTTATTTCCAGGAACACTGAAGCTTTCTTT; v_call: TRBV5-6; j_call: TRBJ1-1; d_call: NA; clone_size: NA
cdr3_aa: CASTEAGGRYSADTQYF; cdr3_nt: TGCGCCAGCACGGAGGCGGGGGGGCGTTATTCAGCAGATACGCAGTATTTT; v_call: TRBV5-1; j_call: TRBJ2-3; d_call: TRBD2; clone_size: NA
cdr3_aa: CASRQPGQGREKLFF; cdr3_nt: TGTGCCAGCAGACAGCCGGGACAGGGCCGAGAAAAACTGTTTTTT; v_call: TRBV6-5; j_call: TRBJ1-4; d_call: TRBD1; clone_size: once
cdr3_aa: CASIAGTGTTGELFF; cdr3_nt: TGTGCCAGTATTGCTGGGACAGGGACTACCGGGGAGCTGTTTTTT; v_call: TRBV19; j_call: TRBJ2-2; d_call: TRBD1; clone_size: NA
cdr3_aa: CASSKRTGQGYETQYF; cdr3_nt: TGTGCCAGTAGTAAACGCACAGGACAGGGTTATGAGACCCAGTACTTC; v_call: TRBV19; j_call: TRBJ2-5; d_call: TRBD1; clone_size: NA
cdr3_aa: CASSAGGYQETQYF; cdr3_nt: TGTGCCAGCTCTGCGGGGGGGTACCAAGAGACCCAGTACTTC; v_call: TRBV5-6; j_call: TRBJ2-5; d_call: TRBD2; clone_size: NA
cdr3_aa: CASSLTGGTGNTGELFF; cdr3_nt: TGTGCCAGCAGCTTAACCGGGGGAACAGGAAACACCGGGGAGCTGTTTTTT; v_call: TRBV7-3; j_call: TRBJ2-2; d_call: NA; clone_size: NA
cdr3_aa: CASSTTSGGATKTQYF; cdr3_nt: TGTGCCAGCAGCACTACTAGCGGGGGGGCCACAAAGACCCAGTACTTC; v_call: TRBV7-2; j_call: TRBJ2-5; d_call: TRBD2; clone_size: NA
cdr3_aa: CATSPKGYQETQYF; cdr3_nt: TGTGCCACCTCCCCAAAGGGGTACCAAGAGACCCAGTACTTC; v_call: TRBV24-1; j_call: TRBJ2-5; d_call: NA; clone_size: NA
cdr3_aa: CARSFRGKVETQYF; cdr3_nt: TGTGCCAGAAGCTTCCGCGGAAAGGTCGAGACCCAGTACTTC; v_call: TRBV5-3; j_call: TRBJ2-5; d_call: NA; clone_size: NA
cdr3_aa: CASSVLSGVNEQFF; cdr3_nt: TGTGCCAGCAGTGTACTCAGCGGGGTTAATGAGCAGTTCTTC; v_call: TRBV2; j_call: TRBJ2-1; d_call: TRBD2; clone_size: NA
cdr3_aa: CASSGAGANNEQFF; cdr3_nt: TGCGCCAGCAGTGGAGCGGGGGCCAACAATGAGCAGTTCTTC; v_call: TRBV10-1; j_call: TRBJ2-1; d_call: TRBD2; clone_size: NA
cdr3_aa: CASSQDGQAHQPQHF; cdr3_nt: TGTGCCAGCAGCCAAGACGGACAGGCCCATCAGCCCCAGCATTTT; v_call: TRBV4-2; j_call: TRBJ1-5; d_call: TRBD1; clone_size: NA
cdr3_aa: CSVHRVGDTEAFF; cdr3_nt: TGCAGCGTCCACAGGGTCGGGGACACTGAAGCTTTCTTT; v_call: TRBV29-1; j_call: TRBJ1-1; d_call: NA; clone_size: NA
cdr3_aa: CASSDEVSYEQYF; cdr3_nt: TGCGCCAGCAGTGATGAGGTATCCTACGAGCAGTACTTC; v_call: TRBV10-1; j_call: TRBJ2-7; d_call: NA; clone_size: few
cdr3_aa: CASSASTGDPGQPQHF; cdr3_nt: TGTGCCAGCAGTGCCTCGACAGGGGACCCGGGTCAGCCCCAGCATTTT; v_call: TRBV6-1; j_call: TRBJ1-5; d_call: TRBD1; clone_size: NA
cdr3_aa: CASSLDRGTVGELFF; cdr3_nt: TGTGCCAGCAGCTTAGACAGGGGGACAGTGGGGGAGCTGTTTTTT; v_call: TRBV7-8; j_call: TRBJ2-2; d_call: TRBD1; clone_size: once
cdr3_aa: CASSLRGRGEKLFF; cdr3_nt: TGTGCCAGCAGCTTGAGGGGGCGAGGTGAAAAACTGTTTTTT; v_call: TRBV7-8; j_call: TRBJ1-4; d_call: TRBD1; clone_size: NA
cdr3_aa: CASLGQGWSPLHF; cdr3_nt: TGTGCCAGCTTGGGACAGGGGTGGTCACCCCTCCACTTT; v_call: TRBV25-1; j_call: TRBJ1-6; d_call: TRBD1; clone_size: few
cdr3_aa: CASSPGLNTEAFF; cdr3_nt: TGTGCCAGCAGCCCCGGGTTGAACACTGAAGCTTTCTTT; v_call: TRBV12-3/TRBV12-4; j_call: TRBJ1-1; d_call: NA; clone_size: NA
cdr3_aa: CSAGGGVGGTEAFF; cdr3_nt: TGCAGCGCCGGAGGAGGGGTGGGTGGCACTGAAGCTTTCTTT; v_call: TRBV29-1; j_call: TRBJ1-1; d_call: NA; clone_size: NA
cdr3_aa: CASSRVSSGGRTGELFF; cdr3_nt: TGTGCCAGCAGCCGAGTTTCTAGCGGGGGGCGGACCGGGGAGCTGTTTTTT; v_call: TRBV7-6; j_call: TRBJ2-2; d_call: TRBD2; clone_size: NA
cdr3_aa: CASSVRGQGPEAFF; cdr3_nt: TGTGCCAGCAGCGTACGGGGACAGGGTCCTGAAGCTTTCTTT; v_call: TRBV9; j_call: TRBJ1-1; d_call: TRBD1; clone_size: once
cdr3_aa: CASTGGFNNEQFF; cdr3_nt: TGTGCCAGCACCGGGGGGTTCAACAATGAGCAGTTCTTC; v_call: TRBV7-8; j_call: TRBJ2-1; d_call: TRBD2; clone_size: NA